This TCR beta chain was observed in a study of early T cells in non-severe SARS-CoV-2 infection. About the research overall: Sequencing was performed on bulk RNA from unsorted whole blood, leaving chains unpaired.

V was clipped by 3 bases and J by 0 bases, with 10 bases between them. Germline V gene data show CDR1 as SGDLS and CDR2 as YYNGEE. The length of the CDR3 is 14 residues. The sample holds many counts of this clonotype. Researchers tagged individual cDNA molecules with unique molecular identifiers. TCRdb fed the 5' RACE reads into MiXCR, producing one record per CDR3 protein. There are some 48,000 distinct CDR3 sequences in the sample; under 7.5% occur only once, and about 7% lies in the top ten. The chain uses TRBV9 and TRBJ2-7, with D tentatively TRBD1 (5 bases). The receptor was derived from an adult who was a healthcare worker with PCR-confirmed SARS-CoV-2 infection or an uninfected control (not recorded which). The material was whole blood, obtained at baseline. The CDR3 region is CASSGQGSSYEQYF. CDR3 DNA: TGTGCCAGCAGCGGTCAGGGTAGCTCCTACGAGCAGTACTTC.